This T cell receptor (beta chain) was sequenced for a study of cytomegalovirus exposure and HLA in healthy donors. Study-wide points: Data from an earlier analysis indicated that most TCR beta V segments were productive either about 87% or about 30% of the time. When analyzed later, the rates of TCR association showed variation by HLA locus, with DRB1 the most and HLA-C the fewest.

The CDR3 runs 16 residues. The junction had 7 bases not matched to a gene; V was cut back by 4 bases and J by 0 bases. Germline V CDR1 and CDR2: SGHTS, YDEGEE. As concerns this clone: The antigen is not known.

Although they were nominally healthy when sampled, donors likely had unrecorded immune exposures. Both 60 Vbeta primers and 13 Jbeta primers went into the PCR. As originally analysed: In a later analysis, of roughly 73 million unique beta chains, roughly 9.9 million appeared in at least two donors. Assay used: immunoSEQ multiplex PCR; TCRdb lists only in-frame clones, some missing. For V, J and clone size, that table is used; D and trimming come from the DNA. The profile shows more than 95,000 clones, roughly 80% of them singletons. The chain links TRBV5-8 to TRBJ1-1, with 9 nucleotides matching TRBD1. What was sequenced was PBMCs. The source of this sequence is a woman in her forties in good health and CMV-seropositive. CDR3 amino acids: CASSQLQGALNTEAFF. DNA for the CDR3: TGTGCCAGCAGCCAGCTACAGGGGGCCCTGAACACTGAAGCTTTCTTT. Variable domain in full (rest from reference TRBV5-8 and TRBJ1-1): EAGVTQSPTHLIKTRGQQATLRCSPISGHTSVYWYQQALGLGLQFLLWYDEGEERNRGNFPPRFSGRQFPNYSSELNVNALELEDSALYLCASSQLQGALNTEAFFGQGTRLTVV.